The entry below describes one T cell receptor beta chain. This CDR3 is 18 amino acids long. The V gene's germline CDR1 is SGHTA and CDR2 FQGNSA. J gave up 0 bases and V 4 bases, and 6 bases lay outside the gene matches. This record belongs to a study of blood T cell repertoires in COVID-19. The protocol was immunoSEQ multiplex PCR, while the TCRdb copy is restricted to in-frame clones and leaves out a portion. Of 200,000 to 250,000 clones in the sample, under 90% are singletons; the top ten hold around 1.8%. Study members were between about 18 and 100 years old and lived in around 24 US regions. The receptor was isolated from a man in his 60s who had recovered from COVID-19. The V gene is TRBV7-2, the J gene TRBJ2-2; TRBD2 matches at 12 bases. The specimen sequenced was PBMCs or T cells enriched from blood (not recorded which). CDR3 region: CASSSGLAGFANTGELFF. Here the CDR3 DNA reads TGTGCCAGCAGCTCGGGACTAGCGGGTTTCGCGAACACCGGGGAGCTGTTTTTT.